This TCR beta chain came from a study of Ad26.COV2.S vaccination and SARS-CoV-2 variants. V shed 7 bases and J shed 2 bases, with 11 bases lying between them. From germline, CDR1 is SNHLY and CDR2 FYNNEI. The CDR3 sequence is 14 residues long. The data were produced by immunoSEQ multiplex PCR, yet TCRdb's version contains in-frame clones alone and is incomplete. The sample records about 97,000 clones, around 82% being singletons. The clonotype comes from a human donor who had recovered from COVID-19. The genes are TRBV2 and TRBJ1-4; D gene uncertain. The sequencing here drew on peripheral blood, taken after recovery from COVID-19. CDR3 protein: CASTPEATNEKLFF. DNA for the CDR3: TGTGCCAGCACCCCGGAGGCGACTAATGAAAAACTGTTTTTT.